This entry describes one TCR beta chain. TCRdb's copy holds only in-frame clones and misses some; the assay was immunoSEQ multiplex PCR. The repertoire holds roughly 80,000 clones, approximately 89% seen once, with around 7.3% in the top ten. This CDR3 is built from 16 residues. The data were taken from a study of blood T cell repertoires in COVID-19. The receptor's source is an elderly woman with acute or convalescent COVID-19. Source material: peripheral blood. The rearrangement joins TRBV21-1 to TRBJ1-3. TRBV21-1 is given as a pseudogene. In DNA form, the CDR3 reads TGTGCCAGCAGCCTCACGAACGGGGGCTCTGGAAACACCATATATTTT. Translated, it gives CASSLTNGGSGNTIYF.